At least ten counts were recorded for the clone carrying this T cell receptor beta chain. Its specificity is not known. This sample was taken from a study of T cell repertoires in cytomegalovirus infection. TCRdb recomputed calls from the reads with MiXCR, one row per CDR3 protein. The table lists about 400,000 distinct CDR3 sequences, approximately 35% of them singletons. This CDR3 spans 13 amino acids. V was pared by 5 bases and J by 2 bases, with 7 bases between. CDR1 is SGHTA and CDR2 is FQGNSA in the germline V gene. The clonotype was recovered from a human donor in good health (CMV status not recorded). Some clones in this sample may be carry-over from other donors' samples. Sequenced here: cultured PBMCs, sampled from culture after CMV antigen stimulation. The chain uses TRBV7-2 and TRBJ1-5; no clear D gene. The CDR3, as DNA: TGTGCCAGCAGCAGCGACGGCAATCAGCCCCAGCATTTT. Residues: CASSSDGNQPQHF.